The 31 T cell receptor beta chains presented below share a single source sample, sequenced in a study of neoadjuvant anti-PD-1 for oral cavity cancer. Repertoires were generated with immunoSEQ multiplex PCR, while TCRdb's copy carries only in-frame clones and drops some. This sample carries about 72,000 clones, 65% to 85% of them seen once, and the ten largest clones take 3% to 4%. This specimen consisted of PBMCs, obtained before nivolumab (anti-PD-1) treatment. These TCRs come from a person aged 35-79 years with oral cavity squamous cell carcinoma.

V usage is TRBV7-2 and J usage is TRBJ2-6; D call uncertain. V was trimmed by 4 bases and J by 0 bases, leaving 10 bases between them. The germline V gene encodes CDR1 SGHTA and CDR2 FQGNSA. The CDR3 totals 16 residues. The CDR3 DNA is TGTGCCAGCAGCTGGTCAGGCGTCTCTGGGGCCAACGTCCTGACTTTC. The encoded protein is CASSWSGVSGANVLTF.

The rearrangement uses TRBV7-9 and TRBJ2-1; 7 nucleotides agree with TRBD2. Germline loops: CDR1 SEHNR, CDR2 FQNEAQ (reference sequence). The CDR3 length is 12 residues. With 7 bases clipped from V and 10 bases from J, the junction kept 7 bases outside the gene matches. The CDR3 DNA follows: TGTGCCAGCATTGACTCCGGGAGGGAGCAGTTCTTC. It specifies CASIDSGREQFF.

The chain couples TRBV14 to TRBJ2-1; no reliable D call. Trimming left V 6 bases short and J 9 bases short, with 18 bases between. The V gene's germline CDR1 is SGHDN and CDR2 FVKESK. CDR3 length: 14 residues. CDR3 amino acids: CASSRFEGFGEQFF. DNA for the CDR3: TGTGCCAGCAGTCGATTTGAAGGGTTCGGTGAGCAGTTCTTC.

The chain links TRBV5-1 to TRBJ2-1; 8 positions agree with TRBD1. Germline loops: CDR1 SGHRS, CDR2 YFSETQ. The CDR3 contains 14 residues. V gave up 4 bases and J gave up 5 bases; unmatched junction bases: 5. CDR3 sequence (DNA): TGCGCCAGCAGCCAGGGACAGGAGAACAATGAGCAGTTCTTC. It yields the protein CASSQGQENNEQFF. The variable domain in full, completed from reference TRBV5-1 and TRBJ2-1, reads KAGVTQTPRYLIKTRGQQVTLSCSPISGHRSVSWYQQTPGQGLQFLFEYFSETQRNKGNFPGRFSGRQFSNSRSEMNVSTLELGDSALYLCASSQGQENNEQFFGPGTRLTVL.

This chain links TRBV5-1 with TRBJ2-3; possible D gene TRBD1, 5 bases. The germline V gene encodes CDR1 SGHRS and CDR2 YFSETQ. The ends were cut back, 4 bases at V and 2 bases at J, with 14 bases in the middle. The CDR3 has 15 residues. This CDR3 reads CASSPDRPITDTQYF. The CDR3 DNA is TGCGCCAGCAGCCCAGACAGACCCATCACAGATACGCAGTATTTT.

The chain links TRBV5-1 to TRBJ2-2, with D perhaps matching TRBD1 (6 bases). Germline lookup yields CDR1 SGHRS and CDR2 YFSETQ. V was shortened by 2 bases and J by 2 bases, with 13 bases between the two germline ends. The CDR3 consists of 16 residues. CDR3 nucleotides: TGCGCCAGCAGCTTCCTTAGGGGGTCTAACACCGGGGAGCTGTTTTTT. This translates into CASSFLRGSNTGELFF.

The chain links TRBV2 to TRBJ2-4, with D unresolved. CDR3 length: 16 residues. The V end lost 4 bases, the J end lost 0 bases, and 13 bases lay between the germline ends. The germline V gene has CDR1 SNHLY and CDR2 FYNNEI. The CDR3 sequence is CASSVGSLLAKNIQYF. Here the CDR3 DNA reads TGTGCCAGCAGTGTTGGCAGCTTACTAGCCAAAAACATTCAGTACTTC.

The chain employs TRBV30 and TRBJ1-5; weak D call: TRBD1 (6 bases). Germline loops: CDR1 GTSNPN, CDR2 SVGIG (reference sequence). The V end was cut by 5 bases, the J end by 6 bases, with 20 bases between. The CDR3 totals 15 residues. The CDR3 loop reads CAWGTATGFGQPQHF. In DNA form, the CDR3 reads TGTGCCTGGGGAACCGCCACAGGGTTTGGTCAGCCCCAGCATTTT.

V gene TRBV20-1 combines with J gene TRBJ2-5, with TRBD2 as a possible D gene (5 bases). Germline V lookup: CDR1 DFQATT, CDR2 SNEGSKA (reference sequence). V lost 5 bases and J lost 5, with 9 bases in between. The CDR3 runs 11 residues. The CDR3 region is CSAVSGETQYF. In DNA, the CDR3 is TGCAGTGCTGTTTCGGGGGAGACCCAGTACTTC.

The chain combines TRBV29-1 with TRBJ1-1, with 7 bases aligning to TRBD1. With 2 bases clipped from V and 11 bases from J, the junction kept 8 bases outside the gene matches. The CDR3 contains 12 residues. The germline gives CDR1 SQVTM, CDR2 ANQGSEA. The CDR3, as DNA: TGCAGCGTTGAAAGATACGACAGGGAGGCTTTCTTT. It translates to CSVERYDREAFF.

This chain joins TRBV11-1 and TRBJ1-1; TRBD1 matches 7 bases. Germline CDR1 reads SGHAT; CDR2 reads FQDESV (reference sequence). This CDR3 is built from 13 residues. V lost 5 bases to trimming and J lost 2 bases; unmatched junction nucleotides: 2. The CDR3: CASSRQGNTEAFF. In DNA, the CDR3 is TGTGCCAGCAGCCGACAGGGTAACACTGAAGCTTTCTTT.

V gene TRBV19 combines with J gene TRBJ1-3, with D tentatively TRBD1 (5 bases). Per the germline V gene, CDR1 is LNHDA and CDR2 is SQIVND (reference sequence). This CDR3 comprises 16 residues. V gave up 1 base and J gave up 2 bases, with 12 bases separating them. In nucleotides, the CDR3 is TGTGCCAGTAGTATAGCCGCCGCGGGGCCTGGAAACACCATATATTTT. Translated: CASSIAAAGPGNTIYF.

The chain combines TRBV6-1 with TRBJ2-1; D not certain. The CDR3 contains 14 residues. Trimming shortened V by 0 bases and J by 10 bases, and 13 bases separated the two germline ends. CDR1 and CDR2 (germline): MNHNS, SASEGT. CDR3 sequence reads: CASSEAKGRNEQFF. Written as DNA, the CDR3 is TGTGCCAGCAGTGAAGCAAAAGGACGGAACGAGCAGTTCTTC.

This clone was counted only a few times. The rearrangement uses TRBV29-1 and TRBJ2-7; 7 bases fit TRBD2. The V and J ends lost 4 bases and 4 bases, in that order; junction bases with no gene match: 10. CDR3 length: 14 residues. CDR1 is SQVTM, CDR2 ANQGSEA, per germline. The CDR3 sequence is CSVGVASGAYEQYF. In nucleotides, the CDR3 is TGCAGCGTTGGAGTAGCCAGCGGGGCGTACGAGCAGTACTTC.

This clone was seen only a few times. The V call is TRBV28, the J call TRBJ2-5; no definite D call. The CDR3 spans 13 residues. Germline V gene lookup returns CDR1 MDHEN and CDR2 SYDVKM. The germline V and J ends were trimmed by 3 bases and 4 bases, with 9 bases remaining between them. Here the CDR3 DNA reads TGTGCCAGCAGTTTCGTCCGGAGAGAGACCCAGTACTTC. It encodes CASSFVRRETQYF.

The gene calls are TRBV6-1 and TRBJ1-1; TRBD1 aligns across 9 bases. The V and J ends lost 4 bases and 11 bases, in that order; junction bases with no gene match: 2. The CDR3 sequence is 11 residues long. Germline CDR1 is MNHNS and CDR2 is SASEGT. The CDR3 sequence: CASSAGQGAFF. In DNA, the CDR3 is TGTGCCAGCAGTGCCGGACAGGGGGCTTTCTTT.

This clone showed up just a few times. This sequence joins TRBV19 and TRBJ1-5, with unresolved D. Germline lookup yields CDR1 LNHDA and CDR2 SQIVND (reference sequence). The CDR3 has 12 residues. V gave up 6 bases and J gave up 0 bases, with 3 bases separating them. CDR3 sequence (DNA): TGTGCCAGTAGGGATAGCAATCAGCCCCAGCATTTT. Amino acids: CASRDSNQPQHF.

The CDR3 loop reads CASSGRVPYGYTF. For the CDR3, the DNA is TGTGCCAGCAGTGGAAGGGTTCCCTATGGCTACACCTTC. The V call is TRBV2, the J call TRBJ1-2; D is ambiguous. From germline, CDR1 is SNHLY and CDR2 FYNNEI. Trimming shortened V by 4 bases and J by 4 bases, and 10 bases separated the two germline ends. The CDR3 is 13 residues long.

V gene TRBV7-9 combines with J gene TRBJ1-2; perhaps TRBD1 as D (6 bases). CDR1 and CDR2 from the germline V gene are SEHNR and FQNEAQ (reference sequence). This CDR3 is built from 15 residues. The V end was cut by 4 bases, the J end by 3 bases, with 15 bases between. This CDR3 reads CASSSASGAYYGYTF. CDR3 DNA sequence: TGTGCCAGCAGCTCCGCCTCGGGGGCTTACTATGGCTACACCTTC.

This rearrangement joins TRBV29-1 to TRBJ1-2, with TRBD1 as a possible D gene (6 bases). CDR3 length: 15 residues. V was clipped by 5 bases and J by 7 bases, with 23 bases between them. The germline V gene encodes CDR1 SQVTM and CDR2 ANQGSEA. CDR3 sequence reads: CSVPLRVTGSSGYTF. The CDR3 bases are TGCAGCGTTCCGTTGCGCGTTACAGGGAGCTCTGGCTACACCTTC.

This chain links TRBV7-3 with TRBJ2-5; 9 nucleotides align to TRBD2. The germline gives CDR1 SGHTA, CDR2 FQGTGA. After removal of 5 bases from V and 5 bases from J, the junction contained 12 bases not matched to a gene. The CDR3 totals 16 residues. The CDR3 protein is CASSQRLAAKGETQYF. The DNA of the CDR3 is TGTGCCAGCAGCCAACGACTAGCGGCAAAGGGGGAGACCCAGTACTTC.

V and J are TRBV27 and TRBJ2-1, with 10 bases aligning to TRBD1. This CDR3 contains 14 residues. V lost 5 bases to trimming and J lost 9 bases; unmatched junction nucleotides: 7. Germline assignment: CDR1 MNHEY and CDR2 SMNVEV (reference sequence). CDR3: CASSGPGQGTEQFF. CDR3 bases: TGTGCCAGCAGTGGCCCGGGACAGGGGACTGAGCAGTTCTTC.

In its sample, this clone was seen once. V gene TRBV29-1 combines with J gene TRBJ2-7; D tentatively reads TRBD1 or TRBD2 (7 bases each). Trimming shortened V by 6 bases and J by 6 bases, and 18 bases separated the two germline ends. CDR3 length: 13 residues. Germline CDR1 reads SQVTM; CDR2 reads ANQGSEA. The CDR3 sequence: CSVGSGGGVEQYF. CDR3 DNA: TGCAGCGTCGGCTCAGGGGGGGGAGTCGAGCAGTACTTC.

This chain joins TRBV4-1 and TRBJ2-7; 9 nucleotides agree with TRBD2. The CDR3 spans 17 residues. J lost 3 bases, V lost 0 bases, and 9 bases had no gene match. Germline-derived CDR1 and CDR2 are MGHRA and YSYEKL. The CDR3 spells CASSQDGEASGNYEQYF. DNA for the CDR3: TGCGCCAGCAGCCAAGATGGCGAGGCTAGCGGGAACTACGAGCAGTACTTC.

The genes are TRBV19 and TRBJ1-6; D not resolved. Germline V lookup: CDR1 LNHDA, CDR2 SQIVND (reference sequence). The CDR3 is made up of 12 amino acids. Deletions cut 10 bases from V and 6 bases from J, with 10 bases between. CDR3 loop: CATADSNSPLHF. Here the CDR3 DNA reads TGTGCCACGGCAGATAGTAATTCACCCCTCCACTTT.

This chain's CDR3 is CASSPGTAGNTIYF. In DNA form, the CDR3 reads TGTGCCAGCAGCCCCGGGACAGCCGGAAACACCATATATTTT. J is TRBJ1-3 and V is TRBV27; TRBD1 matches 7 bases. The germline V gene has CDR1 MNHEY and CDR2 SMNVEV (reference sequence). The ends lost 6 bases at V and 4 bases at J; junction bases unmatched: 6. This CDR3 comprises 14 residues.

This chain joins TRBV19 and TRBJ1-1; D is ambiguous. The ends were cut back, 5 bases at V and 0 bases at J, with 4 bases in the middle. Germline assignment: CDR1 LNHDA and CDR2 SQIVND (reference sequence). The CDR3 is made up of 12 amino acids. This CDR3 is CASSFLNTEAFF. The DNA for the CDR3 is TGTGCCAGTAGTTTCCTGAACACTGAAGCTTTCTTT.

This clone has a single count. This chain uses TRBV9 with TRBJ2-1, with 7 bases matching TRBD2. The V and J ends lost 0 bases and 0 bases, in that order; junction bases with no gene match: 6. From germline, CDR1 is SGDLS and CDR2 YYNGEE. The CDR3 has 17 residues. CDR3 in DNA: TGTGCCAGCAGCGTAGAACCGGGACTAAGCTCCTACAATGAGCAGTTCTTC. Encoded protein: CASSVEPGLSSYNEQFF.

This clone has a handful of counts. The J gene is TRBJ2-2, the V gene TRBV5-1; D ambiguous. V lost 0 bases and J 3 bases, leaving 6 bases between the germline ends. Germline V CDR1 and CDR2: SGHRS, YFSETQ. The CDR3 has 14 residues. As DNA, the CDR3 is TGCGCCAGCAGCTTGGGTTCTTACACCGGGGAGCTGTTTTTT. Its translation is CASSLGSYTGELFF.

The CDR3 sequence: CASSLRAEMLGEQYF. As DNA, the CDR3 is TGCGCCAGCAGCTTGCGGGCTGAGATGCTGGGGGAGCAGTACTTC. The rearrangement uses TRBV5-1 and TRBJ2-7; D is undetermined. The CDR3 runs 15 residues. The V gene's germline CDR1 is SGHRS and CDR2 YFSETQ. V was shortened by 1 base and J by 7 bases, with 18 bases between the two germline ends.

The gene calls are TRBV30 and TRBJ1-4; D perhaps matches TRBD1 (5 bases). The germline gives CDR1 GTSNPN, CDR2 SVGIG (reference sequence). The CDR3 has 15 residues. V lost 1 base and J 8 bases, leaving 17 bases between the germline ends. CDR3: CAWSAYGTLGEKLFF. In DNA form, the CDR3 reads TGTGCCTGGAGTGCGTACGGGACCCTAGGGGAAAAACTGTTTTTT.